These 28 T cell receptor beta chains were sequenced from one sample in a study of T and B cells in COVID-19 patients. TRB rearrangements were amplified by multiplex PCR with BIOMED2 TRB-A/B primers. TCRdb fed the multiplex PCR reads into MiXCR, producing one record per CDR3 protein. The data show 14,000 to 15,000 distinct CDR3 sequences, with 25% to 35% seen just once and roughly 1.1% held by the top ten. From blood, roughly 220-550 ng of genomic DNA served as TRB template. Input material: blood. These receptors were taken from a human donor who had recovered from COVID-19.

CDR3 amino acids: CASSPGSNQPQHF. The CDR3 DNA sequence: TGTGCCAGCAGTCCCGGTAGCAATCAGCCCCAGCATTTT. The V and J genes are TRBV12-3 or TRBV12-4 and TRBJ1-5; the D is unclear. The CDR3 length is 13 residues. V was clipped by 5 bases and J by 0 bases, with 5 bases between them.

This clonotype came up once. This chain joins TRBV20-1 and TRBJ1-1; possible D gene TRBD1, 6 bases. This CDR3 comprises 14 residues. The germline V gene encodes CDR1 DFQATT and CDR2 SNEGSKA (reference sequence). Between the trimmed V and J ends, which lost 6 bases and 5 bases, there was a span of 19 bases. CDR3 sequence reads: CSAIPRIRGTEAFF. The CDR3 coding sequence is TGCAGTGCAATACCCCGCATCAGGGGAACTGAAGCTTTCTTT.

By frequency in the sample, this clonotype is medium-sized. This chain connects TRBV11-3 to TRBJ2-5; D is perhaps TRBD2 (6 bases). Germline assignment: CDR1 SGHNT and CDR2 YENEEA. The CDR3 extends over 15 amino acids. V lost 4 bases to trimming and J lost 5 bases, with 17 bases between them. CDR3 in amino acids: CASSSPEGRGETQYF. The CDR3 coding sequence is TGTGCCAGCAGCTCCCCGGAGGGGCGAGGGGAGACCCAGTACTTC.

By sample share, this clonotype is medium-sized (0.01 to 0.1%). This chain links TRBV6-5 with TRBJ2-3, with D unresolved. Germline V lookup: CDR1 MNHEY, CDR2 SVGAGI. V was pared by 0 bases and J by 2 bases, with 12 bases between. The CDR3 sequence is 16 residues long. The CDR3 loop is CASSYSGSTLTDTQYF. The CDR3 nucleotides are TGTGCCAGCAGTTACTCAGGCAGCACCCTCACAGATACGCAGTATTTT.

J is TRBJ1-1 and V is TRBV7-9; 7 bases line up with TRBD1. The J segment lost 10 bases and the V segment lost 5 bases, leaving 7 bases of the junction unmatched. This CDR3 region has 12 residues. CDR1 is SEHNR and CDR2 is FQNEAQ in the germline V gene (reference sequence). The CDR3 sequence is CASSADRVAAFF. The CDR3 coding sequence is TGTGCCAGCAGCGCAGACAGGGTAGCAGCTTTCTTT.

The chain couples TRBV5-1 to TRBJ2-2, with a possible D match to TRBD2 (5 bases). V was cut by 0 bases and J by 3 bases, with 9 bases left in between. The germline V gene has CDR1 SGHRS and CDR2 YFSETQ. The CDR3 covers 15 residues. In DNA, the CDR3 is TGCGCCAGCAGCTTGGCGGGCGGGTACACCGGGGAGCTGTTTTTT. Residues: CASSLAGGYTGELFF.

The rearrangement links TRBV20-1 to TRBJ2-3; D may be TRBD1 (5 bases). The CDR3 consists of 14 residues. V dropped 5 bases and J dropped 1 base, with 13 bases sitting between them. Germline V gene lookup returns CDR1 DFQATT and CDR2 SNEGSKA (reference sequence). The CDR3 coding sequence is TGCAGTGCTCCAGGGAAGATGGGCACAGATACGCAGTATTTT. Translation gives CSAPGKMGTDTQYF.

The V gene is TRBV7-2, the J gene TRBJ1-1, with D tentatively TRBD1 (5 bases). In germline, CDR1 is SGHTA, CDR2 FQGNSA. V shed 7 bases and J shed 7 bases, with 13 bases lying between them. The CDR3 runs 12 residues. The CDR3 DNA follows: TGTGCCAGCACCGAGGGGCGGCTTGAAGCTTTCTTT. This codes for CASTEGRLEAFF. The complete variable domain, with remaining parts taken from reference TRBV7-2 and TRBJ1-1, reads GAGVSQSPSNKVTEKGKDVELRCDPISGHTALYWYRQSLGQGLEFLIYFQGNSAPDKSGLPSDRFSAERTGGSVSTLTIQRTQQEDSAVYLCASTEGRLEAFFGQGTRLTVV.

This clonotype has more than one count but fewer than ten. The chain recombines TRBV27 with TRBJ1-2; 7 nucleotides align to TRBD1. From germline, CDR1 is MNHEY and CDR2 SMNVEV (reference sequence). The CDR3 runs 16 residues. Losses at the gene ends were 4 bases for V and 1 base for J; bases not matched to a gene: 9. CDR3 in DNA: TGTGCCAGCAGTTCCGTTCCAGGGGGTGGTAACTATGGCTACACCTTC. Its protein product is CASSSVPGGGNYGYTF.

The rearrangement links TRBV6-1 to TRBJ2-2, with 7 bases identical to TRBD1. V lost 4 bases, J lost 6 bases, and 14 bases stayed unmatched. CDR1 is MNHNS, CDR2 SASEGT, per germline. The CDR3 has 17 amino acids. CDR3 nucleotide sequence: TGTGCCAGCAGTGTAATACAGGGGCAGGGGTGGGCCGGGGAGCTGTTTTTT. Its translation is CASSVIQGQGWAGELFF.

This chain links TRBV19 with TRBJ2-1; TRBD2 matches 14 bases. The trim removed 5 bases at V and 8 bases at J, leaving 5 bases unmatched. CDR3 length: 15 residues. CDR1 LNHDA and CDR2 SQIVND come from the germline V gene (reference sequence). This CDR3 reads CASSFPTSGGDEQFF. The DNA of the CDR3 is TGTGCCAGTAGTTTCCCGACTAGCGGGGGGGATGAGCAGTTCTTC.

This clonotype has only a few counts. The rearrangement joins TRBV4-3 to TRBJ2-5, with 7 bases that match TRBD2. V trimming: 1 base; J trimming: 5 bases; junction bases outside the gene matches: 10. The CDR3 contains 16 residues. CDR1 LGHNA and CDR2 YSLEER come from the germline V gene. The DNA for the CDR3 is TGCGCCAGCAGCCAAGTCGCCTTGCGGGAGTCTGAGACCCAGTACTTC. Translating it yields CASSQVALRESETQYF.

This clonotype has more than one count but fewer than ten. The gene calls are TRBV6-2 or TRBV6-3 and TRBJ2-7; the D gene could be TRBD1 or TRBD2 (5 bases each). V dropped 4 bases and J dropped 2 bases, with 12 bases sitting between them. CDR3 size: 14 residues. In germline, CDR1 is MNHEY, CDR2 SVGEGT. CDR3 amino acids: CASSSGTGTYEQYF. In DNA form, the CDR3 reads TGTGCCAGCAGTTCCGGGACGGGGACCTACGAGCAGTACTTC.

This clonotype was counted between two and nine times. The chain uses TRBV12-3 or TRBV12-4 and TRBJ1-4, with D hard to call. V lost 5 bases and J 1 base, leaving 2 bases between the germline ends. This CDR3 spans 12 amino acids. The DNA for the CDR3 is TGTGCCAGCAGTCAAACTAATGAAAAACTGTTTTTT. Its protein is CASSQTNEKLFF.

Only a few counts were recorded for this clonotype. The gene calls are TRBV19 and TRBJ1-2; D may be TRBD1 (6 bases). The CDR3 is made up of 14 amino acids. The V end was cut by 2 bases, the J end by 4 bases, with 11 bases between. Looked up from germline, CDR1 is LNHDA and CDR2 is SQIVND (reference sequence). CDR3: CASSITRDTYGYTF. CDR3 bases: TGTGCCAGTAGTATAACCCGGGACACCTATGGCTACACCTTC.

This clonotype was detected ten times or more. This sequence joins TRBV19 and TRBJ2-5; D assignment may be TRBD1 or TRBD2 (6 bases each). The ends were cut back, 5 bases at V and 4 bases at J, with 8 bases in the middle. The CDR3 length is 12 residues. The germline V gene has CDR1 LNHDA and CDR2 SQIVND (reference sequence). In DNA form, the CDR3 reads TGTGCCAGTAGTTGGGGGGCAGAGACCCAGTACTTC. Its translation: CASSWGAETQYF.

The chain uses TRBV20-1 and TRBJ1-1; TRBD1 might be the D (6 bases). Germline V CDR1 and CDR2: DFQATT, SNEGSKA (reference sequence). This CDR3 comprises 13 residues. V lost 6 bases and J 0 bases, leaving 11 bases between the germline ends. The DNA of the CDR3 is TGCAGTGCCCCGGGGGCGATGAACACTGAAGCTTTCTTT. This gives the protein CSAPGAMNTEAFF.

By sample share, this clonotype is medium-sized. DNA for the CDR3: TGTGCCAGCGACAGGAACACCGGGGAGCTGTTTTTT. Its protein is CASDRNTGELFF. The rearrangement uses TRBV11-3 and TRBJ2-2, with D perhaps TRBD1 (5 bases). From germline, CDR1 is SGHNT and CDR2 YENEEA. This CDR3 spans 12 amino acids. V dropped 8 bases and J dropped 1 base, with 5 bases sitting between them.

This CDR3 reads CAWSVLAAVSTEAFF. CDR3 DNA sequence: TGTGCCTGGAGTGTATTGGCTGCGGTGAGCACTGAAGCTTTCTTT. The chain joins TRBV30 to TRBJ1-1; unclear D gene. The CDR3 spans 15 residues. Germline V lookup: CDR1 GTSNPN, CDR2 SVGIG (reference sequence). The V end lost 0 bases, the J end lost 4 bases, and 15 bases lay between the germline ends.

By proportion, this clonotype is medium-sized. V usage is TRBV29-1 and J usage is TRBJ1-1; 8 bases are shared with TRBD1. The CDR3 sequence is 13 residues long. V dropped 7 bases and J dropped 11; count of bases not matched to a gene: 15. CDR1 SQVTM and CDR2 ANQGSEA come from the germline V gene. CDR3 in DNA: TGCAGCGCCGGGGACAGGTCCTCGGAAGAGGCTTTCTTT. Its translation: CSAGDRSSEEAFF.

This clonotype was counted between two and nine times. J is TRBJ2-7 and V is TRBV5-1; D is ambiguous. There are 14 residues in the CDR3. V shed 0 bases and J shed 2 bases, with 9 bases lying between them. Germline V gives CDR1 SGHRS, CDR2 YFSETQ. CDR3 amino acids: CASSLGTVTYEQYF. DNA of the CDR3: TGCGCCAGCAGCTTGGGGACGGTAACCTACGAGCAGTACTTC.

Only one count was recorded for this clonotype. This rearrangement joins TRBV20-1 to TRBJ2-3, with unresolved D. The CDR3 covers 15 residues. The V end lost 2 bases, the J end lost 1 base, and 13 bases lay between the germline ends. The germline V gene has CDR1 DFQATT and CDR2 SNEGSKA (reference sequence). CDR3 coding DNA: TGCAGTGCTAGACCTGGTGGGGTGGGCACAGATACGCAGTATTTT. Translated, it gives CSARPGGVGTDTQYF.

The gene calls are TRBV6-5 and TRBJ1-1; no firm D call. Germline CDR1 is MNHEY and CDR2 is SVGAGI. V lost 5 bases and J 0 bases, leaving 16 bases between the germline ends. There are 16 residues in the CDR3. The CDR3 here is CASSEEVMIMNTEAFF. CDR3 DNA sequence: TGTGCCAGCAGTGAAGAGGTCATGATCATGAACACTGAAGCTTTCTTT.

This chain joins TRBV6-2 or TRBV6-3 and TRBJ2-5; D uncertain. The CDR3 covers 12 residues. Germline-derived CDR1 and CDR2 are MNHEY and SVGEGT. V lost 5 bases and J 5 bases, leaving 9 bases between the germline ends. CDR3 coding DNA: TGTGCCAGCAGTCGCCCTGATGAGACCCAGTACTTC. Its translation: CASSRPDETQYF.

The rearrangement joins TRBV7-9 to TRBJ2-7, with TRBD1 identical over 7 bases. This CDR3 comprises 14 residues. V gave up 5 bases and J gave up 3 bases; unmatched junction bases: 7. From germline, CDR1 is SEHNR and CDR2 FQNEAQ (reference sequence). The CDR3 nucleotides read TGTGCCAGCAGCCCCCGGGACAGCCTCTACGAGCAGTACTTC. Translation gives CASSPRDSLYEQYF. Looking up the rest from reference TRBV7-9 and TRBJ2-7 gives the full variable domain: DTGVSQNPRHKITKRGQNVTFRCDPISEHNRLYWYRQTLGQGPEFLTYFQNEAQLEKSRLLSDRFSAERPKGSFSTLEIQRTEQGDSAMYLCASSPRDSLYEQYFGPGTRLTVT.

CDR3 sequence (DNA): TGTGCTAGTGGTTTGGGACAGGTCAGCAATGAGCAGTTCTTC. This gives the protein CASGLGQVSNEQFF. The V call is TRBV12-5, the J call TRBJ2-1; tentative D call: TRBD1 (6 bases). CDR3 length: 14 residues. The V gene's germline CDR1 is LGHNT and CDR2 FRNRAP. Trimming shortened V by 1 base and J by 6 bases, and 10 bases separated the two germline ends.

This clonotype rates as medium-sized. This chain uses TRBV19 with TRBJ2-5, with 7 bases identical to TRBD1. Germline-derived CDR1 and CDR2 are LNHDA and SQIVND (reference sequence). The CDR3 runs to 14 residues. J gave up 1 base and V 1 base, and 0 bases lay outside the gene matches. The CDR3 DNA follows: TGTGCCAGTAGTATAGGGACAGGCCAAGAGACCCAGTACTTC. The encoded protein is CASSIGTGQETQYF.

This clonotype is categorized as medium-sized (0.01 to 0.1%). The V gene is TRBV19, the J gene TRBJ2-7; 7 bases match TRBD1. This CDR3 has 15 residues. Germline V lookup: CDR1 LNHDA, CDR2 SQIVND (reference sequence). J gave up 2 bases and V 4 bases, and 8 bases lay outside the gene matches. The CDR3 sequence is CASSSPGGSPYEQYF. The CDR3, as DNA: TGTGCCAGTAGTAGTCCAGGGGGTTCACCCTACGAGCAGTACTTC.